The rows below give T cell receptor beta chains drawn from one sample of a study of blood T cell repertoires in COVID-19. Measured with immunoSEQ multiplex PCR; TCRdb has only the in-frame clones, and not every one. Of about 150,000 clones listed, approximately 73% were seen once; the top ten hold roughly 3.7%. Material: peripheral blood. These receptors came from a woman older than 75 with acute or convalescent COVID-19. Both conserved end residues are part of each CDR3. The order of the fields is V gene, J gene, D gene, clone size, CDR3 protein, CDR3 DNA. The D gene is left open where the match is weak. Clone size, where shown, is once, few, many, or a class for clones that have expanded.

>TRBV6-4|TRBJ2-1|-|-
CASSAQTGYNEQFF
TGTGCCAGCAGTGCCCAAACAGGGTACAATGAGCAGTTCTTC
>TRBV6-5|TRBJ1-5|TRBD1|-
CASRNTGGAQHF
TGTGCCAGCAGGAATACAGGGGGGGCCCAGCATTTT
>TRBV4-3|TRBJ2-5|TRBD2|-
CASSPGLAGGRAQETQYF
TGCGCCAGCAGCCCAGGACTAGCGGGGGGCCGCGCTCAAGAGACCCAGTACTTC
>TRBV2|TRBJ1-5|-|few
CASSGDSLNQPQHF
TGTGCCAGCAGTGGAGACAGTTTGAATCAGCCCCAGCATTTT
>TRBV6-5|TRBJ1-6|-|-
CASSYSYRDNSPLHF
TGTGCCAGCAGTTACTCGTACAGGGATAATTCACCCCTCCACTTT
>TRBV6-1|TRBJ1-6|-|-
CASSEAYGNSPLHF
TGTGCCAGCAGTGAAGCGTACGGGAACTCACCCCTCCACTTT
>TRBV19|TRBJ1-2|TRBD1|-
CASSMGQASYGYTF
TGTGCCAGTAGTATGGGACAGGCGTCTTATGGCTACACCTTC
>TRBV5-1|TRBJ2-2|-|-
CASSLQGSTGELFF
TGCGCCAGCAGCTTACAGGGTAGCACCGGGGAGCTGTTTTTT
>TRBV5-1|TRBJ2-2|TRBD1|-
CASLAGTANTGELFF
TGCGCCAGTTTGGCCGGGACAGCAAACACCGGGGAGCTGTTTTTT
>TRBV18|TRBJ2-7|TRBD1|-
CASSPTGTDYEQYF
TGTGCCAGCTCACCAACCGGGACAGATTACGAGCAGTACTTC
>TRBV5-8|TRBJ2-1|TRBD2|-
CASTMPTWTSGGTYNEQFF
TGTGCCAGCACCATGCCGACCTGGACTAGCGGGGGGACCTACAATGAGCAGTTCTTC
>TRBV6-5|TRBJ1-4|-|-
CASSYSSGKNEKLFF
TGTGCCAGCAGTTACTCATCAGGGAAGAATGAAAAACTGTTTTTT
>TRBV27|TRBJ2-7|TRBD2|-
CASSLGLAPYEQYF
TGTGCCAGCAGTCTGGGACTAGCCCCCTACGAGCAGTACTTC
>TRBV7-2|TRBJ2-3|TRBD2|-
CASSRDYGTDTQYF
TGTGCCAGCAGCCGGGACTACGGCACAGATACGCAGTATTTT
>TRBV6-5|TRBJ2-2|-|-
CASRSGQATGELFF
TGTGCCAGCAGGAGCGGGCAGGCCACCGGGGAGCTGTTTTTT
>TRBV10-1|TRBJ2-1|TRBD2|few
CASSGLAGSGNEQFF
TGCGCCAGCAGTGGTCTAGCGGGGTCTGGCAATGAGCAGTTCTTC
>TRBV6-2/TRBV6-3|TRBJ2-3|TRBD1|-
CASSRDRGRTDTQYF
TGTGCCAGCAGCCGAGACAGGGGACGCACAGATACGCAGTATTTT
>TRBV11-2|TRBJ2-4|-|-
CASSLPGGIQYF
TGTGCCAGCAGCTTACCAGGGGGGATTCAGTACTTC
>TRBV6-6|TRBJ2-7|-|-
CASSAISVSDGYEQYF
TGTGCCAGCAGCGCGATTAGCGTTTCAGACGGATACGAGCAGTACTTC
>TRBV6-1|TRBJ2-1|TRBD2|-
CASSQASGGNNEQFF
TGTGCCAGCAGTCAAGCTAGCGGGGGGAACAATGAGCAGTTCTTC
>TRBV4-1|TRBJ2-3|-|-
CASSQVAREITDTQYF
TGCGCCAGCAGCCAAGTAGCCCGGGAGATAACAGATACGCAGTATTTT
>TRBV14|TRBJ1-1|TRBD1|-
CASSQSRGRTEAFF
TGTGCCAGCAGCCAAAGCAGGGGGCGGACTGAAGCTTTCTTT
>TRBV9|TRBJ1-5|-|-
CASSVPDKGGASNQPQHF
TGTGCCAGCAGCGTACCTGACAAGGGCGGGGCTAGCAATCAGCCCCAGCATTTT
>TRBV30|TRBJ2-5|TRBD2|-
CAWSVGLAGTETQYF
TGTGCCTGGAGTGTAGGGCTAGCGGGAACAGAGACCCAGTACTTC
>TRBV4-2|TRBJ2-2|-|few
CASSQAEANTGELFF
TGTGCCAGCAGCCAAGCAGAAGCGAACACCGGGGAGCTGTTTTTT
>TRBV27|TRBJ1-5|TRBD1|-
CASSLTGGNQPQHF
TGTGCCAGCAGTCTGACAGGGGGCAATCAGCCCCAGCATTTT
>TRBV3-1/TRBV3-2|TRBJ1-4|TRBD1|few
CASSQGTGYRTNEKLFF
TGTGCCAGCAGCCAAGGGACAGGGTATCGCACTAATGAAAAACTGTTTTTT